A selection of T cell receptor beta chains follows, all from one sample in a study of T-cell memory formation after mild COVID-19. MiXCR, run by TCRdb on the 5' RACE reads, gives a single entry per CDR3 protein. The sample shows about 250,000 distinct CDR3 sequences, roughly 15% of them seen only once. Sample: PBMCs or a T cell subset sorted from them (not recorded which). Receptor source: an adult woman who had mild COVID-19 (a few samples of this study predate the infection). Cell type and time point are not known. CDR3s include the opening cysteine and the closing phenylalanine or tryptophan. The order of the fields is V gene, clone size, J gene, D gene, CDR3 DNA, CDR3 protein. D genes are given only for firm matches. Clone sizes are given selectively: once, few, many, or a class where the clone is expanded.

v_gene: TRBV7-2
abundance: NA
j_gene: TRBJ2-3
d_gene: TRBD2
CDR3nt: TGTGCCAGCAGCTTAAAGAAACTAGCGGCTAGCACAGATACGCAGTATTTT
CDR3aa: CASSLKKLAASTDTQYF

v_gene: TRBV5-4
abundance: few
j_gene: TRBJ2-2
d_gene: TRBD1
CDR3nt: TGTGCCAGCAGCGTGGGACAGGGGAGCACCGGGGAGCTGTTTTTT
CDR3aa: CASSVGQGSTGELFF

v_gene: TRBV18
abundance: many
j_gene: TRBJ2-7
d_gene: NA
CDR3nt: TGTGCCAGCTCACCCGATCCCCGGGGGAGCGAGCAGTACTTC
CDR3aa: CASSPDPRGSEQYF

v_gene: TRBV28
abundance: NA
j_gene: TRBJ1-2
d_gene: NA
CDR3nt: TGTGCCAGCAAACTCCTCCGGACGGCGGCTGGGGGCTACACCTTC
CDR3aa: CASKLLRTAAGGYTF

v_gene: TRBV6-5
abundance: NA
j_gene: TRBJ1-3
d_gene: NA
CDR3nt: TGTGCCAGCAGTTCTCGGGACTCTTTCTCTGGAAACACCATATATTTT
CDR3aa: CASSSRDSFSGNTIYF

v_gene: TRBV11-3
abundance: many
j_gene: TRBJ2-1
d_gene: TRBD2
CDR3nt: TGTGCCAGCAGCTATTTCAGCGGGATGGATGAGCAGTTCTTC
CDR3aa: CASSYFSGMDEQFF

v_gene: TRBV10-3
abundance: few
j_gene: TRBJ2-3
d_gene: NA
CDR3nt: TGTGCCATCAGTGATGGCCACACAGATACGCAGTATTTT
CDR3aa: CAISDGHTDTQYF

v_gene: TRBV12-3/TRBV12-4
abundance: few
j_gene: TRBJ1-3
d_gene: NA
CDR3nt: TGTGCCAGCAGTGACAGGATCGCTGGAAACACCATATATTTT
CDR3aa: CASSDRIAGNTIYF

v_gene: TRBV6-1
abundance: few
j_gene: TRBJ2-1
d_gene: NA
CDR3nt: TGTGCCAGCAGTGAACAGCTATTGTATGAGCAGTTCTTC
CDR3aa: CASSEQLLYEQFF

v_gene: TRBV7-2
abundance: NA
j_gene: TRBJ2-1
d_gene: TRBD2
CDR3nt: TGTGCCAGCAGCTTCCTACTAGCGGGAGCGGGGAATGAGCAGTTCTTC
CDR3aa: CASSFLLAGAGNEQFF

v_gene: TRBV12-3/TRBV12-4
abundance: few
j_gene: TRBJ2-4
d_gene: TRBD1
CDR3nt: TGTGCCAGCAGTCGGACAGGGCTGGACAAAAACATTCAGTACTTC
CDR3aa: CASSRTGLDKNIQYF

v_gene: TRBV12-3/TRBV12-4
abundance: few
j_gene: TRBJ1-1
d_gene: TRBD1
CDR3nt: TGTGCCAGCAGTTTACACAGGGGGAGGAGAAACACTGAAGCTTTCTTT
CDR3aa: CASSLHRGRRNTEAFF

v_gene: TRBV5-1
abundance: few
j_gene: TRBJ2-1
d_gene: TRBD2
CDR3nt: TGCGCCAGCAGCCTTGGGGGGACTAGCGGGAGTAATGAGCAGTTCTTC
CDR3aa: CASSLGGTSGSNEQFF

v_gene: TRBV7-6
abundance: few
j_gene: TRBJ2-3
d_gene: NA
CDR3nt: TGTGCCAGCAGCTTAAGTAGAGTCGGCAGGGGGGAAGCAGATACGCAGTATTTT
CDR3aa: CASSLSRVGRGEADTQYF

v_gene: TRBV7-2
abundance: many
j_gene: TRBJ1-6
d_gene: NA
CDR3nt: TGTGCCAGCAGCTTACGTCGACAGAATTCACCCCTCCACTTT
CDR3aa: CASSLRRQNSPLHF

v_gene: TRBV19
abundance: few
j_gene: TRBJ2-3
d_gene: TRBD2
CDR3nt: TGTGCCAGTAGACAAGCGGGGGGTAGCACAGATACGCAGTATTTT
CDR3aa: CASRQAGGSTDTQYF

v_gene: TRBV11-3
abundance: NA
j_gene: TRBJ2-3
d_gene: NA
CDR3nt: TGTGCCAGCAGCTTGCGGAATACGCAGTATTTT
CDR3aa: CASSLRNTQYF

v_gene: TRBV7-2
abundance: NA
j_gene: TRBJ1-1
d_gene: NA
CDR3nt: TGTGCCAGCAGCCGAAATACGGGTATTGGCACTGAAGCTTTCTTT
CDR3aa: CASSRNTGIGTEAFF

v_gene: TRBV30
abundance: few
j_gene: TRBJ2-3
d_gene: NA
CDR3nt: TGTGCCTGGAGTAGGAATACGCAGTATTTT
CDR3aa: CAWSRNTQYF